A selection of T cell receptor beta chains follows, all from one sample in a study of cytomegalovirus exposure and HLA in healthy donors. Repertoires were generated with immunoSEQ multiplex PCR, while TCRdb's copy carries only in-frame clones and drops some. The sample lists 140,000 or so clones; approximately 80% were seen once. The sample comprised PBMCs. Receptor source: a man aged 35 to 55 in good health and CMV-seronegative. Each CDR3 is given with its conserved first and last residue. The D gene is left open where the match is weak. Size values are once, few and many counts, or a class for expanded clones, and some rows have none.

D	V	size	J	DNA	CDR3
-	TRBV5-1	-	TRBJ1-6	TGCGCCAGCAGCTTGGCAGGGTATTATAATTCCCCCCTCCACTTT	CASSLAGYYNSPLHF
-	TRBV5-1	once	TRBJ2-2	TGCGCCAGCAGCTTGTCATCCGGGGGTTCTTTCAACGGGGAGCTGTTTTTT	CASSLSSGGSFNGELFF
TRBD1	TRBV29-1	-	TRBJ1-4	TGCAGCGTTGGAGACCGGGACAGTGGTACGAATGAAAAACTGTTTTTT	CSVGDRDSGTNEKLFF
TRBD1	TRBV6-5	-	TRBJ2-2	TGTGCCAGCAGTTACAACAACAGGGGCACCGGGGAGCTGTTTTTT	CASSYNNRGTGELFF
TRBD2	TRBV7-8	-	TRBJ2-3	TGTGCCAGCAGCCTGATTTCCGGGACTAGCGGCACAGATACGCAGTATTTT	CASSLISGTSGTDTQYF
TRBD1	TRBV11-2	-	TRBJ1-5	TGTGCCAGCAGCAAGACAGGGGATCAGCCCCAGCATTTT	CASSKTGDQPQHF
-	TRBV4-3	-	TRBJ1-2	TGCGCCAGCAGCCAATCAGGGTGGTTTGGCTACACCTTC	CASSQSGWFGYTF
TRBD1	TRBV5-6	-	TRBJ2-2	TGTGCCAGCAGCCCAACAGGGGGCGGCACCGGGGAGCTGTTTTTT	CASSPTGGGTGELFF
-	TRBV19	-	TRBJ1-1	TGTGCCAGTAGTATAGCTGACAGCTACATGAACACTGAAGCTTTCTTT	CASSIADSYMNTEAFF
TRBD2	TRBV5-1	-	TRBJ2-4	TGCGCCAGCAGTTCTAGCGGGGGGGCCAGTTCTCAAAACATTCAGTACTTC	CASSSSGGASSQNIQYF
-	TRBV2	few	TRBJ1-5	TGTGCCAGCAGCGGAGGGGAGTCCCGACAGCCCCAGCATTTT	CASSGGESRQPQHF